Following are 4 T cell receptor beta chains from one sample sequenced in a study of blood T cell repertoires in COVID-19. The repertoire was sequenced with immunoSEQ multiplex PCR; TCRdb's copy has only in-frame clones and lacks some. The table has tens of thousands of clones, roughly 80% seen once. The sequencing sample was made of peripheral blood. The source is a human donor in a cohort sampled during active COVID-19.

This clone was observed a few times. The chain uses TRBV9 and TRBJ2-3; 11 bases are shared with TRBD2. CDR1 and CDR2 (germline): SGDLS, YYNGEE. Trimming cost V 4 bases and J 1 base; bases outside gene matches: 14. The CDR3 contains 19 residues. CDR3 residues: CASSPHGLAGGGGTDTQYF. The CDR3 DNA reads TGTGCCAGCAGCCCCCACGGGCTAGCGGGAGGAGGGGGCACAGATACGCAGTATTTT.

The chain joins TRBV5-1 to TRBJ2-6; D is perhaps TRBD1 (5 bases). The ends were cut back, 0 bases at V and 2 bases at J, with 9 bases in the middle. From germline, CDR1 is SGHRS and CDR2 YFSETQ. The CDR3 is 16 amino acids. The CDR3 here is CASSLADSPGANVLTF. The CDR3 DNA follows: TGCGCCAGCAGCTTGGCCGACAGTCCTGGGGCCAACGTCCTGACTTTC.

CDR3: CASSRIERGTAGPQGWREQYF. As DNA, the CDR3 is TGTGCCAGCAGCCGCATCGAGCGGGGAACTGCGGGCCCACAGGGATGGCGCGAGCAGTACTTC. The chain couples TRBV7-6 to TRBJ2-7; D may be TRBD2 (7 bases). The CDR3 has 21 amino acids. CDR1 and CDR2 (germline): SGHVS, FNYEAQ. V shed 5 bases and J shed 6 bases, with 38 bases lying between them. Together with reference TRBV7-6 and TRBJ2-7, the CDR3 gives the full variable domain: GAGVSQSPRYKVTKRGQDVALRCDPISGHVSLYWYRQALGQGPEFLTYFNYEAQQDKSGLPNDRFSAERPEGSISTLTIQRTEQRDSAMYRCASSRIERGTAGPQGWREQYFGPGTRLTVT.

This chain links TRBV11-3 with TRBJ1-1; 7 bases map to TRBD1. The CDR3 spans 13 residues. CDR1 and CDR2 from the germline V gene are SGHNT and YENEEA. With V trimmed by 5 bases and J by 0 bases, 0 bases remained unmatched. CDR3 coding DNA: TGTGCCAGCAGCCAGGGGGTGAACACTGAAGCTTTCTTT. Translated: CASSQGVNTEAFF.